This TCR beta chain is from a study of long-term antiretroviral therapy in people with HIV. General study findings and limits: Clones that expanded before ART (that is, prior to treatment) dominated the repertoire at all time points.

The libraries were made with immunoSEQ v3.0 at survey level. Method: immunoSEQ multiplex PCR; TCRdb's copy keeps in-frame clones and lacks some. Of fewer than 45,000 clones listed, around four fifths are singletons. Germline CDR1 and CDR2: GTSNPN and SVGIG (reference sequence). V lost 4 bases to trimming and J lost 3 bases; unmatched junction nucleotides: 11. The CDR3 consists of 15 residues. The sample holds one count of this clone. Its antigen remains unidentified. Here the sequenced sample was unsorted PBMCs, taken 0.3 years after starting antiretroviral therapy. This clonotype was sampled from a man aged 18 to 30 with HIV. The V and J genes are TRBV30 and TRBJ1-2; TRBD1 aligns across 7 bases. In DNA, the CDR3 is TGTGCCTGGACTCGAAAGGGGGCGCGGGACTATGGCTACACCTTC. It specifies CAWTRKGARDYGYTF.